These T cell receptor beta chains were read from a single sample in a study of beta chain features in type 1 diabetes. The table came from immunoSEQ multiplex PCR; TCRdb's copy has only in-frame clones and leaves some out. The top ten clones hold 0.65% of a sample with about 140,000 clones, about 9.7% of them seen once. Sequenced input: central memory CD4+ T cells from blood. The receptors were gathered from a woman in her thirties or forties in good health. CDR3s include the opening cysteine and the closing phenylalanine or tryptophan. The D gene is left open where the match is weak. Not all rows give a size; the values are once, few, many and, for expanded clones, a class.

J gene	clone size	V gene	D gene	CDR3 DNA	CDR3 protein
TRBJ1-1	once	TRBV27	TRBD1	TGTGCCAGCAGTTTTGGGACAGAGAACACTGAAGCTTTCTTT	CASSFGTENTEAFF
TRBJ2-7	NA	TRBV5-1	NA	TGCGCCAGCAGCTTGGGGCCGGAGCCCTACGAGCAGTACTTC	CASSLGPEPYEQYF
TRBJ2-1	many	TRBV7-9	TRBD1	TGTGCCAGCAGCTTAGGTCTCGACAGGGGTCGGAATGAGCAGTTCTTC	CASSLGLDRGRNEQFF
TRBJ1-6	NA	TRBV19	TRBD1	TGTGCCAGTACACAGGGGAGCGCCTATAATTCACCCCTCCACTTT	CASTQGSAYNSPLHF
TRBJ1-2	NA	TRBV18	TRBD1	TGTGCCAGCTCACCAATTGACAGGGGTTATGGCTACACCTTC	CASSPIDRGYGYTF
TRBJ2-1	NA	TRBV5-4	TRBD2	TGTGCCAGCAGCCCCGGGACTAGCGGGGGGACCAGGGGGCAGTTCTTC	CASSPGTSGGTRGQFF
TRBJ2-5	NA	TRBV9	TRBD2	TGTGCCAGCAGCTCTAGCGGGGGGGCGGGAGAGACCCAGTACTTC	CASSSSGGAGETQYF
TRBJ2-1	few	TRBV2	NA	TGTGCCAGCCGAATGAAAAGACAGTTTGGCAATGAGCAGTTCTTC	CASRMKRQFGNEQFF
TRBJ2-3	many	TRBV11-2	TRBD2	TGTGCCAGCAGCTTAAGTCTAGCGGGGGGCTCGCAGTATTTT	CASSLSLAGGSQYF
TRBJ1-5	NA	TRBV27	TRBD1	TGTGCCAGCAGTCCGGGGGACAGGGGGCCTCAGCCCCAGCATTTT	CASSPGDRGPQPQHF
TRBJ1-6	NA	TRBV6-5	NA	TGTGCCAGCAGTATTCAGGGGTATAATTCACCCCTCCACTTT	CASSIQGYNSPLHF
TRBJ2-3	NA	TRBV13	NA	TGTGCCAGCAGCTTGTCCGGGGATCGGGATACGCAGTATTTT	CASSLSGDRDTQYF
TRBJ1-1	few	TRBV6-1	TRBD1	TGTGCGTCGGACAGGGGGTTGGGGAACACTGAAGCTTTCTTT	CASDRGLGNTEAFF
TRBJ2-1	NA	TRBV15	TRBD2	TGTGCCATGAAGCGGGGGGACTCTCAGGATGAGCAGTTCTTC	CAMKRGDSQDEQFF
TRBJ1-6	NA	TRBV2	TRBD1	TGTGCCAGCAGCCGGGACAGGGGGCGAAGTAATTCACCCCTCCACTTT	CASSRDRGRSNSPLHF
TRBJ1-4	many	TRBV18	NA	TGTGCCAGCTCACCCGGTACAGGTGAAAAACTGTTTTTT	CASSPGTGEKLFF
TRBJ2-1	NA	TRBV7-9	TRBD2	TGTGCCAGCAGCCCCGCGGGGGTCCTATCCAATGAGCAGTTCTTC	CASSPAGVLSNEQFF
TRBJ2-7	NA	TRBV5-1	NA	TGCGCCAGCAGCTTGGATAGCGGACACTACGAGCAGTACTTC	CASSLDSGHYEQYF
TRBJ2-1	few	TRBV7-2	TRBD2	TGTGCCAGCACCCGGACTAGCGGGGGGGCCGGGATGGCAGGCAATGAGCAGTTCTTC	CASTRTSGGAGMAGNEQFF
TRBJ2-5	many	TRBV7-2	NA	TGTGCCAGCAGCTTAGGTAGCATAATTGAGACCCAGTACTTC	CASSLGSIIETQYF
TRBJ2-3	few	TRBV18	NA	TGTGCCAGCTCACCCGTCGGGAGCACAGATACGCAGTATTTT	CASSPVGSTDTQYF
TRBJ2-1	NA	TRBV7-9	TRBD2	TGTGCCAGCAGCCCGAGGCTAGCGGGGGGCCAGCAGGGGGATGAGCAGTTCTTC	CASSPRLAGGQQGDEQFF
TRBJ2-5	many	TRBV7-2	NA	TGTGCCAGCAGCTTAGCGCTGAGGGCGGGAGAGACCCAGTACTTC	CASSLALRAGETQYF
TRBJ1-1	NA	TRBV13	NA	TGTGCCAGCAGCCTCTTACAGGGGAACACTGAAGCTTTCTTT	CASSLLQGNTEAFF
TRBJ2-3	NA	TRBV12-5	TRBD1	TGTGCTAGTGATTCGAGACCGGGACAGGGAGTAGATACGCAGTATTTT	CASDSRPGQGVDTQYF
TRBJ1-1	many	TRBV23-1	NA	TGCGCCAGCGGGGGGTTGGGTGAAGCTTTCTTT	CASGGLGEAFF
TRBJ1-4	NA	TRBV27	NA	TGTGCCAGCAGGTCATGGGGTACGCGGGGAAATGAAAAACTGTTTTTT	CASRSWGTRGNEKLFF
TRBJ2-1	NA	TRBV6-5	TRBD2	TGTGCCAGCAGTTACTCGAGGGAGGGGATGGCGTTCTTC	CASSYSREGMAFF
TRBJ1-5	few	TRBV6-5	TRBD1	TGTGCCAGCAGCCGGGACAGGGGGGAGGGTCAGCCCCAGCATTTT	CASSRDRGEGQPQHF
TRBJ2-1	few	TRBV7-6	TRBD1	TGTGCCAGCAGCTCGGGACAGGGGGGATTGAATGAGCAGTTCTTC	CASSSGQGGLNEQFF
TRBJ1-1	NA	TRBV11-3	NA	TGTGCCAGCAGCCTACAAGGGGTCTCTGAAGCTTTCTTT	CASSLQGVSEAFF
TRBJ2-3	many	TRBV7-2	TRBD2	TGTGCCAGCAGCTTAGTGTGGCGGGGGGGCACAGATACGCAGTATTTT	CASSLVWRGGTDTQYF
TRBJ2-7	many	TRBV15	TRBD1	TGTGCCACCAGCAGAGGCGACAGGGGGGGGACCTACGAGCAGTACTTC	CATSRGDRGGTYEQYF
TRBJ1-2	NA	TRBV6-5	NA	TGTGCCAGCAGTTACGGCCGTCTCGGCTACACCTTC	CASSYGRLGYTF
TRBJ2-2	NA	TRBV2	NA	TGTGCCAGCAAGCGAGACAACACCGGGGAGCTGTTTTTT	CASKRDNTGELFF
TRBJ1-5	NA	TRBV10-3	TRBD1	TGTGCCATCAGTGATCCCCTTGGGACAGGGGGCAATCAGCCCCAGCATTTT	CAISDPLGTGGNQPQHF
TRBJ2-3	few	TRBV2	TRBD2	TGTGCCAGCAGTGAAACGGGCGGACTAGCTACAGATACGCAGTATTTT	CASSETGGLATDTQYF
TRBJ1-2	NA	TRBV18	TRBD1	TGTGCCAGCTCACCATCTAGGGGACAGGGTATATCGGATGGCTACACCTTC	CASSPSRGQGISDGYTF
TRBJ2-4	NA	TRBV5-1	NA	TGCGCCAGCAGCTGGGGGGTAGCCAAAAACATTCAGTACTTC	CASSWGVAKNIQYF
TRBJ1-2	NA	TRBV19	TRBD1	TGTGCCAGTAGTCCCGGCCTCAACAGGGGAAATAACTATGGCTACACCTTC	CASSPGLNRGNNYGYTF
TRBJ2-7	NA	TRBV11-3	NA	TGTGCCAGCAGCTCGCGGGCGGAGTCCGAGCAGTACTTC	CASSSRAESEQYF
TRBJ1-3	few	TRBV18	TRBD1	TGTGCCAGCTCAACGGGACAGGGAAACACCATATATTTT	CASSTGQGNTIYF
TRBJ2-1	NA	TRBV6-6	NA	TGTGCCAGCAGTCCGTCGACACAGGGATCAAAGCAGTTCTTC	CASSPSTQGSKQFF
TRBJ2-2	NA	TRBV11-2	TRBD1	TGTGCCAGCAGCGCCTCCCTTGGACAGGGGGGGACCGGGGAGCTGTTTTTT	CASSASLGQGGTGELFF
TRBJ1-1	NA	TRBV12-5	NA	TGTGCTAGTGGTTTGGTACCAGAGAACACTGAAGCTTTCTTT	CASGLVPENTEAFF
TRBJ2-7	NA	TRBV15	NA	TGTGCCACCAGCAGAGCTGGCGGGGGCTTCTCCTACGAGCAGTACTTC	CATSRAGGGFSYEQYF
TRBJ2-1	few	TRBV9	TRBD2	TGTGCCAGCAGCGCCACTAGCGGGGGGGCCTCGGGGAATGAGCAGTTCTTC	CASSATSGGASGNEQFF
TRBJ2-3	few	TRBV2	TRBD2	TGTGCCAGCAGCTACGGGCGGGGGATCACAGATACGCAGTATTTT	CASSYGRGITDTQYF